The source of this T cell receptor beta chain is a study of vaccination and CD4 T cells after COVID-19. The wider study: Six males and four females, two Hispanic, made up the convalescents. Post-COVID draws followed diagnosis by a median roughly 93 days (range 35 to 161).

Note on this clonotype: Its target is not known.

Sequenced with the Oncomine TCR Beta short-read assay was DNA taken from cultured CD4+ T cells. TCRdb analysed the PCR reads with MiXCR anew, one entry per CDR3 protein. The sample has a few thousand distinct CDR3 sequences, about 71% seen once. This CDR3 has 16 amino acids. V was cut by 4 bases and J by 1 base, with 14 bases left in between. Looked up from germline, CDR1 is MDHEN and CDR2 is SYDVKM. Treatment reported: roughly 11-day PBMC culture with coronavirus spike peptide pools or control peptides (ViraFEST assay). First, ViraFEST expanded antigen-specific T cells with peptide pools, and next it sequenced the TCRs.

The source of this sequence is a human donor who had recovered from COVID-19. The material sequenced was CD4+ T cells from blood, cultured in vitro. V is TRBV28 and J is TRBJ1-5; D is ambiguous. The CDR3: CASSSDGLGSNQPQHF. The CDR3 DNA is TGTGCCAGCAGTTCGGACGGGTTAGGAAGCAATCAGCCCCAGCATTTT.